This TCR beta chain was sequenced during a study of T cells in Graves' hyperthyroidism and ophthalmopathy. From RNA transcripts, TCR beta CDR3 regions were amplified. HTBI primers were employed in a first-round RT-PCR of the TCR CDR3. TCRdb called the multiplex PCR reads again in MiXCR, with one record for every CDR3 protein. The profile covers around 350,000 distinct CDR3 sequences, with 15% to 19% appearing a single time and roughly 25% taken by the ten largest. In this sample, this clonotype turned up many times. Exclusion followed for patients with uncontrolled infection, other autoimmune disease, pregnancy or lactation. Sampled blood dates from first hyperthyroidism diagnosis, and it precedes any ophthalmopathy symptoms. CDR1 is MNHNS, CDR2 SASEGT, per germline. V shed 6 bases and J 7 bases; nucleotides not matched to a gene: 9. This CDR3 contains 15 residues.

The origin of this receptor is a woman aged 18-29 years with Graves' hyperthyroidism that later progressed to Graves' ophthalmopathy. Material for sequencing was blood. This chain uses TRBV6-1 with TRBJ2-7; 13 nucleotides line up with TRBD2. The CDR3 spells CASSPRTSGSGEQYF. In DNA, the CDR3 is TGTGCCAGCAGCCCCCGGACTAGCGGGAGTGGAGAGCAGTACTTC.